These 22 T cell receptor beta chains originate from one sample sequenced in a study of long-term antiretroviral therapy in people with HIV. immunoSEQ v3.0 was run at survey level. TCRdb keeps only in-frame clones here, not all; method: immunoSEQ multiplex PCR. The data contain under 30,000 clones, roughly 86% of them singletons. Sequencing was performed on unsorted PBMCs, taken 1.8 years before starting antiretroviral therapy. Every receptor here comes from a man in his fifties or sixties with HIV.

The rearrangement links TRBV6-5 to TRBJ2-3, with 7 bases that match TRBD1. Germline V gives CDR1 MNHEY, CDR2 SVGAGI. The CDR3 contains 15 residues. The J segment lost 5 bases and the V segment lost 6 bases, leaving 11 bases of the junction unmatched. The CDR3 here is CASRRPGQPEDTQYF. CDR3 coding DNA: TGTGCCAGCAGACGCCCGGGACAGCCGGAAGATACGCAGTATTTT.

In this sample, this clone turned up once. V and J are TRBV7-3 and TRBJ2-7; D is possibly TRBD1 or TRBD2 (5 bases each). V was shortened by 2 bases and J by 0 bases, with 14 bases between the two germline ends. The CDR3 runs 16 residues. The germline CDR1 and CDR2 sequences are SGHTA and FQGTGA. As DNA, the CDR3 is TGTGCCAGCAGCTTAGACCCGGCAGGGAGCTCCTACGAGCAGTACTTC. It is translated as CASSLDPAGSSYEQYF.

The chain's CDR3 is CASSFGVVGIPSYEQYF. CDR3 nucleotide sequence: TGTGCCAGCAGCTTTGGGGTCGTTGGGATCCCCTCCTACGAGCAGTACTTC. V usage is TRBV7-8 and J usage is TRBJ2-7; D not certain. Germline CDR1 is SGHVS and CDR2 is FQNEAQ. V was trimmed by 3 bases and J by 0 bases, leaving 18 bases between them. The CDR3 contains 17 residues. Combining the CDR3 with reference TRBV7-8 and TRBJ2-7 gives the whole variable domain GAGVSQSPRYKVAKRGQDVALRCDPISGHVSLFWYQQALGQGPEFLTYFQNEAQLDKSGLPSDRFFAERPEGSVSTLKIQRTQQEDSAVYLCASSFGVVGIPSYEQYFGPGTRLTVT.

J is TRBJ2-7 and V is TRBV13; D is possibly TRBD1 (6 bases). The germline gives CDR1 PRHDT, CDR2 FYEKMQ (reference sequence). V was cut by 4 bases and J by 4 bases, with 8 bases left in between. The CDR3 length is 12 residues. CDR3 protein: CASSYDRYEQYF. The CDR3 nucleotides read TGTGCCAGCAGCTACGACAGGTACGAGCAGTACTTC.

This clone appeared once. The rearrangement joins TRBV2 to TRBJ2-1; no reliable D call. CDR1 and CDR2 from the germline V gene are SNHLY and FYNNEI. The CDR3 length is 14 residues. V was trimmed by 4 bases and J by 2 bases, leaving 9 bases between them. CDR3 residues: CASSVDSPYNEQFF. The DNA of the CDR3 is TGTGCCAGCAGTGTGGATTCTCCCTACAATGAGCAGTTCTTC.

The chain uses TRBV5-1 and TRBJ2-3; 7 nucleotides line up with TRBD1. Germline trimming cut 3 bases from V and 2 bases from J; bases unmatched to any gene: 21. This CDR3 has 20 amino acids. Per the germline V gene, CDR1 is SGHRS and CDR2 is YFSETQ. The CDR3 coding sequence is TGCGCCAGCAGCTACAACCCCCACCCATGGGGACAGCCAAACACAGATACGCAGTATTTT. It is translated as CASSYNPHPWGQPNTDTQYF.

The gene calls are TRBV5-1 and TRBJ2-7; TRBD1 agrees at 9 bases. Losses at the gene ends were 0 bases for V and 3 bases for J; bases not matched to a gene: 1. The CDR3 has 14 amino acids. Germline V gene sequence: CDR1 SGHRS, CDR2 YFSETQ. This chain's CDR3 is CASSLETGGYEQYF. CDR3 sequence (DNA): TGCGCCAGCAGCTTGGAGACAGGGGGCTACGAGCAGTACTTC.

J is TRBJ1-6 and V is TRBV10-3; tentative D call: TRBD1 (5 bases). CDR1 is ENHRY, CDR2 SYGVKD, per germline. Trimming left V 4 bases short and J 11 bases short, with 18 bases between. The CDR3 length is 15 residues. CDR3 sequence reads: CAISAMGGKDPPLHF. For the CDR3, the DNA is TGTGCCATCAGTGCGATGGGGGGAAAGGATCCACCCCTCCACTTT.

V is TRBV5-1 and J is TRBJ2-4; tentatively, D is TRBD2 (6 bases). Germline V CDR1 and CDR2: SGHRS, YFSETQ. The CDR3 has 16 amino acids. Trimming stripped 2 bases from V and 1 base from J, with 13 bases between. Here the CDR3 DNA reads TGCGCCAGCAGCTTATTGCGGGGTGGGGCCAAAAACATTCAGTACTTC. The encoded protein is CASSLLRGGAKNIQYF.

V usage is TRBV7-3 and J usage is TRBJ1-1; D gene ambiguous. V gave up 7 bases and J gave up 1 base, with 10 bases separating them. There are 13 residues in the CDR3. Germline CDR1 reads SGHTA; CDR2 reads FQGTGA. The CDR3 coding sequence is TGTGCCAGCACCTTGTACAGGAACACTGAAGCTTTCTTT. Translating gives CASTLYRNTEAFF.

This rearrangement joins TRBV19 to TRBJ2-2, with a possible D match to TRBD1 (5 bases). There are 19 residues in the CDR3. V was cut by 3 bases and J by 4 bases, with 24 bases left in between. Germline lookup yields CDR1 LNHDA and CDR2 SQIVND (reference sequence). The chain's CDR3 is CASSIPPDWVNRTTGELFF. The CDR3 nucleotides read TGTGCCAGTAGTATTCCGCCTGACTGGGTTAACAGGACCACCGGGGAGCTGTTTTTT.

The rearrangement links TRBV5-4 to TRBJ2-5; maybe TRBD2 (5 bases). V lost 0 bases, J lost 5 bases, and 11 bases lay in between. Germline V gene lookup returns CDR1 SGHNT and CDR2 YYREEE (reference sequence). The CDR3 contains 14 residues. CDR3 protein: CASSLGGGLETQYF. The CDR3 DNA reads as TGTGCCAGCAGCTTGGGTGGCGGGTTGGAGACCCAGTACTTC.

This chain joins TRBV11-2 and TRBJ2-4; TRBD2 aligns across 11 bases. The CDR3 totals 17 residues. Trimming removed 5 bases from V and 0 bases from J; junction bases left unmatched: 6. CDR1 and CDR2 from the germline V gene are SGHAT and FQNNGV. CDR3 region: CASSPLAGGLAKNIQYF. DNA of the CDR3: TGTGCCAGCAGCCCCCTAGCGGGAGGACTAGCCAAAAACATTCAGTACTTC.

The rearrangement links TRBV5-4 to TRBJ1-5, with D uncertain. Looked up from germline, CDR1 is SGHNT and CDR2 is YYREEE (reference sequence). The CDR3 loop spans 11 amino acids. Trimming removed 0 bases at V and 7 bases at J, with 2 bases between. The DNA for the CDR3 is TGTGCCAGCAGCTTGGTCCAGCCCCAGCATTTT. It yields the protein CASSLVQPQHF.

V usage is TRBV4-1 and J usage is TRBJ2-3, with TRBD2 matching over 8 bases. V was clipped by 10 bases and J by 2 bases; unmatched bases: 11. Looked up from germline, CDR1 is MGHRA and CDR2 is YSYEKL. The CDR3 extends over 15 amino acids. CDR3 DNA: TGCGCCACCCGACCGGGGGGGGGTGCCACAGATACGCAGTATTTT. Residues: CATRPGGGATDTQYF.

The chain is built from TRBV6-4 and TRBJ1-2; D is possibly TRBD1 (6 bases). The CDR3 is 13 amino acids. Germline values: CDR1 MRHNA, CDR2 SNTAGT. V lost 6 bases and J lost 4, with 12 bases in between. This CDR3 reads CASRGEGGYGYTF. The CDR3 DNA is TGTGCCAGCAGAGGAGAGGGGGGCTATGGCTACACCTTC.

This chain joins TRBV4-3 and TRBJ2-1, with D uncertain. This CDR3 has 18 residues. Germline V gene data show CDR1 as LGHNA and CDR2 as YSLEER. Trimming cost V 2 bases and J 2 bases, with 19 bases left between them. CDR3 DNA sequence: TGCGCCAGCAGCCAACAACCTTTCCAGGCCCCGGCCTACAATGAGCAGTTCTTC. Protein: CASSQQPFQAPAYNEQFF.

This chain links TRBV5-1 with TRBJ2-7; 11 bases agree with TRBD1. The CDR3 is 16 residues long. Germline V gene lookup returns CDR1 SGHRS and CDR2 YFSETQ. V was clipped by 4 bases and J by 6 bases; unmatched bases: 12. The CDR3 DNA sequence: TGCGCCAGCAGCCCGGGGACAGGGGGAAGTCGGGGCGAGCAGTACTTC. Its protein is CASSPGTGGSRGEQYF.

The chain employs TRBV7-9 and TRBJ1-1; no firm D call. This CDR3 has 14 residues. Germline values: CDR1 SEHNR, CDR2 FQNEAQ (reference sequence). V was clipped by 2 bases and J by 1 base, with 8 bases between them. CDR3 amino acids: CASSLSSWNTEAFF. In nucleotides, the CDR3 is TGTGCCAGCAGCTTATCCAGTTGGAACACTGAAGCTTTCTTT.

The genes are TRBV7-3 and TRBJ1-5; D is unclear. With 1 base removed from V and 6 bases from J, the gap between germline ends came to 7 bases. The CDR3 runs to 13 residues. From germline, CDR1 is SGHTA and CDR2 FQGTGA. The CDR3 protein is CASSLSGGQPQHF. The CDR3 nucleotides read TGTGCCAGCAGCTTAAGCGGTGGTCAGCCCCAGCATTTT.

The V gene is TRBV7-8, the J gene TRBJ1-4; no clear D gene. V lost 6 bases to trimming and J lost 7 bases, with 6 bases between them. Germline CDR1 reads SGHVS; CDR2 reads FQNEAQ. The CDR3 loop spans 11 amino acids. The DNA for the CDR3 is TGTGCCAGCAGTCCGGGTGAAAAACTGTTTTTT. This gives the protein CASSPGEKLFF.

This clone was observed a single time. The V call is TRBV9, the J call TRBJ1-2; possible D gene TRBD1, 6 bases. With 4 bases removed from V and 3 bases from J, the gap between germline ends came to 16 bases. The CDR3 consists of 15 residues. From germline, CDR1 is SGDLS and CDR2 YYNGEE. CDR3 protein: CASSSTGYSDYGYTF. The CDR3 region has the DNA TGTGCCAGCAGCTCAACAGGGTATTCGGACTATGGCTACACCTTC.